The text below deals with one T cell receptor (beta chain). The target of this receptor is not known. The record has no base qualities; no much larger clone is one base away. Another Seattle source contributed samples from volunteer blood donors who had recovered from COVID-19. Whole blood was collected in K2EDTA tubes by collaborating institutions according to the institutions' own protocols. For TCRbeta analysis, collaborator samples were shipped as frozen whole blood, as isolated PBMCs, or as DNA extracted from either sample type. TCRbeta CDR3 regions were amplified from genomic DNA using the immunoSEQ Assay, a bias-controlled multiplex PCR. The study's own analysis went as follows. The number of nucleated cells in each sample was estimated from the amplification of reference gene primers within the assay. To quantify the absolute abundance of each unique TCRbeta CDR3 rearrangement, sequence reads were collapsed and filtered. Productive Simpson clonality was computed per sample as the square root of Simpson's diversity index over productive rearrangements. TCRdb took over this immuneACCESS table, retaining in-frame rearrangements with V and J assigned. Such tables are incomplete; in checked studies, under half of the missing clones stem from an unresolved V gene, and the remainder is unexplained. That table gives V, J and clone size, and the DNA gave D and trimming. Within this sample are under 300,000 clones, with about 89% of them counted one time only. The biggest ten clones account for roughly 0.96% of the sample.

The data were taken from a study of blood T cell repertoires in COVID-19 (dated by TCRdb to 2018 to 2021). Describing the broader study: Samples from collaborators originated in the United States, Italy and Spain and spanned both the acute and convalescent phases of COVID-19. The material from the prospective study consisted of cDNA or gDNA derived from T cells, B-cell-depleted T cells, or PBMCs. The repertoires were made available in a free public database intended to serve as a resource for research on the immune response to SARS-CoV-2. Subjects who had been exposed to COVID-19, were actively infected with it, or had recovered from it provided the deeply sampled blood TCRbeta repertoires that made up the dataset. The samples were drawn from two sources: the first 160 participants of the ongoing ImmuneRACE study, and 950 to 1,500 subjects contributed by 6 global collaborators. Nearly every sample came with metadata listing a de-identified subject ID, COVID-19 status, age in years and sex. Where available, HLA class I and class II types were obtained from metadata supplied by the sample provider rather than from assay-based typing. The research as a whole found: The amount of clinical and demographic metadata varied by source and participant and was provided uncurated.

The CDR3 goes from the cysteine to the phenylalanine over 14 residues. Kept here is only the CDR3 DNA, which spans 42 bases and is read in frame from base 1. The germline V gene gives CDR1 as MDHEN and CDR2 as SYDVKM. Trimming takes 3 bases from V and 2 bases from J, and the germline ends sit 11 bases apart. The sequenced sample was peripheral blood. The chain joins TRBV28 to TRBJ2-7, and possibly TRBD1, on 5 matching bases. This sequence originates from a woman in her 40s who had recovered from COVID-19. The nucleotide sequence reads as follows: TGTGCCAGCAGTTTGGTGGGGCCCGCCTACGAGCAGTACTTC. Its amino acids are CASSLVGPAYEQYF.